This T cell receptor (beta chain) stems from a study of T cells in Graves' hyperthyroidism and ophthalmopathy. Study in general: Blood from the periphery was taken at initial diagnosis, before any treatment.

This clonotype was found many times. TCR beta CDR3 regions were amplified from RNA. Using the HTBI primer set, a first-round RT-PCR was run on the TCR CDR3. TCRdb analysed the multiplex PCR reads with MiXCR anew, one entry per CDR3 protein. Of fewer than 350,000 distinct CDR3 sequences in the sample, 13% were seen once. The CDR3 runs 14 residues. From germline, CDR1 is DFQATT and CDR2 SNEGSKA (reference sequence). Trimming removed 3 bases from V and 1 base from J, with 11 bases in between. The clonotype originates from a woman in her twenties or thirties with Graves' hyperthyroidism that later progressed to Graves' ophthalmopathy. The sequenced sample consisted of blood. The chain is built from TRBV20-1 and TRBJ2-3; D perhaps matches TRBD2 (5 bases). The CDR3 DNA follows: TGCAGTGCTAGTGTCGGGGTCCGCACAGATACGCAGTATTTT. Its translation is CSASVGVRTDTQYF.